Reported below is one T cell receptor beta chain. CDR1 and CDR2 (germline): SGDLS, YYNGEE. Germline trimming cut 0 bases from V and 4 bases from J; bases unmatched to any gene: 9. The CDR3 contains 17 residues. The sample's treatment: oral pan-JAK inhibitor, 5-10 mg twice daily. TCR sequencing used cDNA made by reverse transcription of extracted RNA. TCRdb keeps only in-frame clones here, not all; method: immunoSEQ multiplex PCR. The data contain about 160,000 clones, 55% to 75% of them singletons. These data originate in a study of CD8+ T cells in alopecia areata. Sequences were derived from CD4+ T cells sorted from blood, sampled at week 4, from a patient treated with tofacitinib. The J gene is TRBJ2-5, the V gene TRBV9; the match to TRBD2 covers 10 bases. This TCR came from a human donor with alopecia areata. The CDR3 is CASSVGSRAGGRETQYF. The DNA for the CDR3 is TGTGCCAGCAGCGTAGGTTCTCGAGCGGGGGGGAGAGAGACCCAGTACTTC. Supplemented by reference TRBV9 and TRBJ2-5, the full variable domain reads DSGVTQTPKHLITATGQRVTLRCSPRSGDLSVYWYQQSLDQGLQFLIQYYNGEERAKGNILERFSAQQFPDLHSELNLSSLELGDSALYFCASSVGSRAGGRETQYFGPGTRLLVL.